The present TCR beta chain was sequenced within a study of blood T cells in healthy people across ages. Primers used in a second PCR of about 7 to 12 cycles were a sample-barcoded 5' primer and a J-beta primer mix. TCRdb ran MiXCR on the 5' RACE reads and lists one entry per CDR3 protein. The sample consists of fewer than 1.5 million distinct CDR3 sequences, roughly 45% of them appearing once. Donors were healthy Caucasian individuals from Russia aged about 6 to 95. The CDR3 has 13 residues. Germline V gives CDR1 SQVTM, CDR2 ANQGSEA. Trimming cost V 7 bases and J 2 bases, with 13 bases left between them.

V gene TRBV29-1 combines with J gene TRBJ2-3; D gene uncertain. The material sequenced was blood. The receptor was derived from a young woman in good health. The CDR3 coding sequence is TGCAGCGCCCGACGGCAAAACACAGATACGCAGTATTTT. Its translation: CSARRQNTDTQYF.